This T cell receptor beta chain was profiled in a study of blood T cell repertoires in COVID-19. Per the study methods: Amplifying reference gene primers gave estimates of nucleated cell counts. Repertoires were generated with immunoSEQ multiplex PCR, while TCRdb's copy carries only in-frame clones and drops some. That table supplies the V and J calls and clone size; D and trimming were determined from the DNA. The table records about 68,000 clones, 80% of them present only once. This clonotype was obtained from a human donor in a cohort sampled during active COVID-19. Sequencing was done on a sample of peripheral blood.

The CDR3 here is CASSGWVTGGTDTQYF. The CDR3, as DNA: TGTGCCAGCAGCGGGTGGGTCACAGGGGGCACAGATACGCAGTATTTT. The V call is TRBV5-4, the J call TRBJ2-3; TRBD1 aligns across 7 bases. Germline CDR1 and CDR2: SGHNT and YYREEE (reference sequence). With 4 bases clipped from V and 1 base from J, the junction kept 9 bases outside the gene matches. The CDR3 totals 16 residues.